The present T cell receptor beta chain was sequenced within a study of human T cells and chemical hapten exposure. Study at large: Sensitization was performed using 2% DPC on a 2 cm by 2 cm upper inner arm skin site. Diphenylcyclopropenone was applied weekly to patients' scalps across the approximately 25-week study.

Overall study findings and caveats: Patch test score rose with PT1 expanded TCR count, significant at thresholds 8, 16 and 32, not 4.

TCRdb used MiXCR to reprocess the RACE reads, holding one entry per CDR3 protein. The table has 340,000 or so distinct CDR3 sequences, about 7% seen once. Sample time point: patch test 1, 2 weeks after DPC sensitization. Treatment defined: therapeutic diphenylcyclopropenone sensitization with weekly scalp DPC. This clonotype was observed a few times. Its antigen remains unidentified. This material consisted of whole blood, taken in connection with sensitization to the hapten diphenylcyclopropenone (DPC). The clonotype was recovered from a woman in her late teens or twenties with alopecia areata. Some clones in this sample may be carry-over from other donors' samples.

CDR3 nucleotide sequence: TGCAGTGCTAGAGATCCCTGGATCTATGGCTACACCTTC. Translated, it gives CSARDPWIYGYTF. The chain employs TRBV20-1 and TRBJ1-2, with unresolved D. The CDR3 contains 13 residues. Germline CDR1 and CDR2: DFQATT and SNEGSKA (reference sequence). Deletions cut 0 bases from V and 4 bases from J, with 9 bases between.